These 27 T cell receptor beta chains were all obtained from the same sample, sequenced in a study of shared clonotypes between healthy human individuals. The assay was immunoSEQ multiplex PCR, and TCRdb's table has in-frame clones only and misses some. The sample yields millions of clones, 85% to 95% seen once. The sample taken for sequencing was naive CD4+ T cells sorted from blood. Subset defined: CD45RA+ positively selected. The receptors come from a man aged 18 to 29 in good health.

The rearrangement uses TRBV2 and TRBJ2-5, with D tentatively TRBD2 (5 bases). V was cut by 6 bases and J by 2 bases, with 13 bases left in between. This CDR3 has 14 residues. Germline lookup yields CDR1 SNHLY and CDR2 FYNNEI. CDR3 region: CASRQSRVQETQYF. Written as DNA, the CDR3 is TGTGCCAGCAGACAATCGAGGGTTCAAGAGACCCAGTACTTC.

The CDR3 DNA is TGTGCCAGCAGGCAGGGGGCAGGCACCGGGGAGCTGTTTTTT. Translation: CASRQGAGTGELFF. The chain employs TRBV2 and TRBJ2-2, with 8 positions matching TRBD1. Germline V gives CDR1 SNHLY, CDR2 FYNNEI. This CDR3 has 14 amino acids. J gave up 4 bases and V 6 bases, and 4 bases lay outside the gene matches.

V gene TRBV11-2 combines with J gene TRBJ2-5; D is undetermined. This CDR3 region has 14 residues. Trimming removed 7 bases from V and 3 bases from J, with 15 bases in between. Germline-derived CDR1 and CDR2 are SGHAT and FQNNGV. The CDR3 DNA follows: TGTGCCAGCAACTCCATAGAGAAAAAAGAGACCCAGTACTTC. Amino acids: CASNSIEKKETQYF.

The rearrangement uses TRBV5-4 and TRBJ2-3, with D possibly TRBD2 on 5 matching bases. The V end lost 4 bases, the J end lost 0 bases, and 18 bases lay between the germline ends. Germline lookup yields CDR1 SGHNT and CDR2 YYREEE (reference sequence). The CDR3 spans 17 residues. This CDR3 is CASSKSATGVSTDTQYF. The CDR3 DNA follows: TGTGCCAGCAGCAAATCTGCGACCGGGGTTAGCACAGATACGCAGTATTTT.

This sequence joins TRBV7-9 and TRBJ2-5; D remains unclear. The CDR3 covers 13 residues. Per the germline V gene, CDR1 is SEHNR and CDR2 is FQNEAQ (reference sequence). Trimming shortened V by 7 bases and J by 5 bases, and 14 bases separated the two germline ends. The CDR3 is CASTQNPGETQYF. The CDR3 nucleotides are TGTGCCAGCACCCAAAACCCCGGGGAGACCCAGTACTTC.

The chain's CDR3 is CSVVVLSYEQYF. CDR3 DNA: TGCAGCGTTGTTGTCCTCTCCTACGAGCAGTACTTC. This chain uses TRBV29-1 with TRBJ2-7; no reliable D call. Germline V CDR1 and CDR2: SQVTM, ANQGSEA. The CDR3 runs to 12 residues. The V gene lost 4 bases and the J gene lost 0 bases, with 7 bases spanning the gap.

The chain employs TRBV6-6 and TRBJ1-3, with 9 bases that match TRBD1. The CDR3 is 16 residues long. Germline V gene lookup returns CDR1 MNHNY and CDR2 SVGAGI (reference sequence). V trimming: 6 bases; J trimming: 4 bases; junction bases outside the gene matches: 10. The CDR3 loop reads CASSLQQGARGNTIYF. DNA for the CDR3: TGTGCCAGCAGCCTACAACAGGGGGCGCGGGGAAACACCATATATTTT.

J is TRBJ2-6 and V is TRBV10-3, with D maybe TRBD2 (5 bases). The CDR3 runs 13 residues. The V gene lost 8 bases and the J gene lost 1 base, with 6 bases spanning the gap. Germline V gene sequence: CDR1 ENHRY, CDR2 SYGVKD. CDR3 protein: CAIGSSGANVLTF. Here the CDR3 DNA reads TGTGCCATCGGGAGTTCTGGGGCCAACGTCCTGACTTTC.

For the CDR3, the DNA is TGTGCCAGCAGACTGGACTCAGGAGGTGGAAACACCATATATTTT. This codes for CASRLDSGGGNTIYF. This sequence joins TRBV28 and TRBJ1-3, with unresolved D. With 6 bases removed from V and 3 bases from J, the gap between germline ends came to 15 bases. From germline, CDR1 is MDHEN and CDR2 SYDVKM. The CDR3 extends over 15 amino acids.

This CDR3 is CASSDPREATNYGNEQFF. The CDR3 bases are TGCGCCAGCAGTGATCCGCGGGAGGCCACAAACTACGGCAATGAGCAGTTCTTC. The rearrangement links TRBV10-2 to TRBJ2-1, with TRBD2 identical over 8 bases. V dropped 3 bases and J dropped 6; count of bases not matched to a gene: 16. Germline V gives CDR1 WSHSY, CDR2 SAAADI. The CDR3 extends over 18 amino acids.

The chain links TRBV10-3 to TRBJ1-4, with 7 bases identical to TRBD1. The CDR3 covers 14 residues. J was trimmed by 6 bases and V by 6 bases; bases with no gene match: 7. Germline loops: CDR1 ENHRY, CDR2 SYGVKD. This CDR3 is CAISSQGRDEKLFF. CDR3 sequence (DNA): TGTGCCATCAGCTCACAGGGGAGGGATGAAAAACTGTTTTTT.

This rearrangement joins TRBV30 to TRBJ1-3; D remains ambiguous. CDR1 and CDR2 (germline): GTSNPN, SVGIG (reference sequence). Trimming removed 1 base from V and 0 bases from J, with 7 bases in between. CDR3 length: 14 residues. CDR3 coding DNA: TGTGCCTGGAGTGACCCCAGCTCTGGAAACACCATATATTTT. Its protein is CAWSDPSSGNTIYF.

J is TRBJ2-2 and V is TRBV7-9, with 9 bases lining up with TRBD2. There are 16 residues in the CDR3. Trimming took 5 bases from V and 6 from J; bases not matched to a gene: 10. The germline gives CDR1 SEHNR, CDR2 FQNEAQ (reference sequence). CDR3 in amino acids: CASSPEGLAFSGELFF. CDR3 DNA sequence: TGTGCCAGCAGCCCTGAGGGACTAGCCTTTTCCGGGGAGCTGTTTTTT.

The CDR3 DNA sequence: TGTGCCAGCAGCGATCTTGGGCAGGGAGGCACTGAAGCTTTCTTT. Translating gives CASSDLGQGGTEAFF. The chain couples TRBV2 to TRBJ1-1, with a weak D call TRBD1 (5 bases). V was trimmed by 6 bases and J by 4 bases, leaving 18 bases between them. Germline CDR1 SNHLY, CDR2 FYNNEI. The CDR3 covers 15 residues.

The chain uses TRBV2 and TRBJ2-5; D is perhaps TRBD1 (6 bases). The CDR3 has 15 amino acids. The V and J ends lost 7 bases and 1 base respectively, with 16 bases between them. Per the germline V gene, CDR1 is SNHLY and CDR2 is FYNNEI. CDR3 bases: TGTGCCAGCAAGAGACTTAGACAGGCCCAAGAGACCCAGTACTTC. It codes for CASKRLRQAQETQYF.

The chain carries TRBV5-6 and TRBJ2-5; D gene uncertain. The germline V gene encodes CDR1 SGHDT and CDR2 YYEEEE. The CDR3 sequence is 14 residues long. The V end lost 1 base, the J end lost 9 bases, and 16 bases lay between the germline ends. As DNA, the CDR3 is TGTGCCAGCAGCTTGAGAGACAAGTCGTCGGCCCAGTACTTC. Its protein product is CASSLRDKSSAQYF. Together with reference TRBV5-6 and TRBJ2-5, the CDR3 gives the full variable domain: DAGVTQSPTHLIKTRGQQVTLRCSPKSGHDTVSWYQQALGQGPQFIFQYYEEEERQRGNFPDRFSGHQFPNYSSELNVNALLLGDSALYLCASSLRDKSSAQYFGPGTRLLVL.

The rearrangement links TRBV2 to TRBJ2-7, with D possibly called TRBD1 or TRBD2 (5 bases each). Germline-derived CDR1 and CDR2 are SNHLY and FYNNEI. The CDR3 runs 13 residues. The germline V and J ends were trimmed by 7 bases and 4 bases, with 14 bases remaining between them. The CDR3 DNA reads TGTGCCAGCAACCCCGGGGCCTCTTACGAGCAGTACTTC. As protein: CASNPGASYEQYF.

Of note for this clone: This same CDR3 is encoded by further DNA sequences in the sample. J is TRBJ2-7 and V is TRBV18; possibly TRBD1 for D (7 bases). Looked up from germline, CDR1 is KGHSH and CDR2 is LQKENI. Trimming took 3 bases from V and 6 from J, leaving 12 bases between them. The CDR3 runs to 13 residues. CDR3 DNA sequence: TGTGCCAGCTCACCGCCAGGGGGAGGCGAGCAGTACTTC. Its protein is CASSPPGGGEQYF.

This clone was seen only once. This chain uses TRBV6-4 with TRBJ2-7, with 8 bases identical to TRBD1. This CDR3 is built from 19 residues. Per the germline V gene, CDR1 is MRHNA and CDR2 is SNTAGT. V lost 0 bases to trimming and J lost 1 base; unmatched junction nucleotides: 14. Here the CDR3 DNA reads TGTGCCAGCAGTGACTCCAGGGACAGGTCCCGTCCCCTATCCTACGAGCAGTACTTC. Its protein is CASSDSRDRSRPLSYEQYF.

The V and J genes are TRBV11-2 and TRBJ2-7; no clear D. Between the trimmed V and J ends, which lost 0 bases and 9 bases, there was a span of 15 bases. Germline V gene data show CDR1 as SGHAT and CDR2 as FQNNGV. The CDR3 contains 14 residues. CDR3 coding DNA: TGTGCCAGCAGCTTAGATGGGTACAGCCCCGGGCAGTACTTC. Its protein product is CASSLDGYSPGQYF.

This chain connects TRBV2 to TRBJ1-5; no definite D call. Germline V gene data show CDR1 as SNHLY and CDR2 as FYNNEI. The CDR3 covers 15 residues. V shed 1 base and J shed 2 bases, with 9 bases lying between them. In DNA form, the CDR3 reads TGTGCCAGCAGTGAAGTCCGTGGCGGCAATCAGCCCCAGCATTTT. Its protein is CASSEVRGGNQPQHF.

The chain has TRBV2 and TRBJ1-2, with TRBD1 matching 8 bases. The CDR3 loop spans 14 amino acids. V trimming: 2 bases; J trimming: 7 bases; junction bases outside the gene matches: 6. From germline, CDR1 is SNHLY and CDR2 FYNNEI. The CDR3 spells CASSESGQAGGYTF. Written as DNA, the CDR3 is TGTGCCAGCAGTGAATCGGGACAGGCTGGTGGCTACACCTTC.

V is TRBV19 and J is TRBJ1-5; no definite D call. Trimming took off 5 bases at V and 6 bases at J, with 14 bases between the two ends. The germline V gene encodes CDR1 LNHDA and CDR2 SQIVND (reference sequence). There are 14 residues in the CDR3. CDR3 sequence (DNA): TGTGCCAGTAGTCACAAATTTACGGGTCAGCCCCAGCATTTT. Protein: CASSHKFTGQPQHF.

The V and J genes are TRBV7-9 and TRBJ2-3; D not certain. The germline CDR1 and CDR2 sequences are SEHNR and FQNEAQ (reference sequence). The CDR3 is made up of 12 amino acids. Trimming removed 2 bases at V and 4 bases at J, with 4 bases between. The CDR3 DNA reads TGTGCCAGCAGCTTACGGCCAGATACGCAGTATTTT. Translated, it gives CASSLRPDTQYF. The full variable domain, in which reference TRBV7-9 and TRBJ2-3 provide the parts outside the CDR3, is DTGVSQNPRHKITKRGQNVTFRCDPISEHNRLYWYRQTLGQGPEFLTYFQNEAQLEKSRLLSDRFSAERPKGSFSTLEIQRTEQGDSAMYLCASSLRPDTQYFGPGTRLTVL.

This rearrangement joins TRBV5-4 to TRBJ2-7; D might be TRBD1 or TRBD2, each matching 5 bases. The CDR3 is 14 amino acids. CDR1 and CDR2 from the germline V gene are SGHNT and YYREEE (reference sequence). V lost 4 bases and J 1 base, leaving 12 bases between the germline ends. CDR3 sequence reads: CASSPGTHSYEQYF. The CDR3 bases are TGTGCCAGCAGCCCCGGGACGCATTCCTACGAGCAGTACTTC.

The chain combines TRBV7-2 with TRBJ2-7; D possibly corresponds to TRBD1 (6 bases). The CDR3 length is 14 residues. V gave up 5 bases and J gave up 1 base, with 12 bases separating them. Germline V gene sequence: CDR1 SGHTA, CDR2 FQGNSA. In nucleotides, the CDR3 is TGTGCCAGCAGCGCCGGACAGACTTCCTACGAGCAGTACTTC. Translating gives CASSAGQTSYEQYF.

V usage is TRBV7-8 and J usage is TRBJ2-3, with 7 bases that match TRBD2. The germline gives CDR1 SGHVS, CDR2 FQNEAQ. After removal of 1 base from V and 4 bases from J, the junction contained 11 bases not matched to a gene. The CDR3 extends over 17 amino acids. The chain's CDR3 is CASSLGPGSGTADTQYF. The CDR3 DNA sequence: TGTGCCAGCAGCTTAGGCCCTGGGAGCGGGACTGCAGATACGCAGTATTTT.